The table lists the clone carrying this T cell receptor (beta chain) with a few counts. The data stem from a study of blood T cells in healthy people across ages. A J-beta primer mix and a sample-barcoded 5' primer were used in a second PCR of about 7 to 11 cycles. TCRdb itself ran the 5' RACE reads through MiXCR, one entry per CDR3 protein. The sample lists about 1.6 million distinct CDR3 sequences, approximately 32% occurring once. Trimming took 4 bases from V and 5 from J, leaving 14 bases between them. The CDR3 contains 13 residues. Germline lookup yields CDR1 SQVTM and CDR2 ANQGSEA. The TCR sequence derives from a woman in her twenties or thirties in good health. The material sequenced was blood. The chain combines TRBV29-1 with TRBJ1-2; D gene ambiguous. The CDR3 reads CSVGEPGPYGYTF. CDR3 sequence (DNA): TGCAGCGTTGGGGAACCGGGCCCTTATGGCTACACCTTC.